The rows below give T cell receptor beta chains drawn from one sample of a study of cytomegalovirus exposure and HLA in healthy donors. Sequencing was performed with immunoSEQ multiplex PCR; in TCRdb, only in-frame clones are kept and a portion is missing. The sample lists approximately 130,000 clones, around 81% occurring once. What was sequenced was PBMCs. The receptors shown here come from a man aged 18 to 29 in good health and CMV-seronegative. Both conserved end residues are part of each CDR3. A D gene is named only where the DNA matches it firmly. Clone size appears in some rows only: once, few, many, or a class for an expanded clone.

v_call	clone_size	d_call	j_call	cdr3_aa	cdr3_nt
TRBV7-2	once	.	TRBJ2-3	CASSLAGRTTPQYF	TGTGCCAGCAGCTTAGCGGGGCGGACCACTCCGCAGTATTTT
TRBV5-6	.	.	TRBJ2-3	CASSLLTRVVDTQYF	TGTGCCAGCAGCTTGTTAACCCGGGTAGTAGATACGCAGTATTTT
TRBV25-1	.	.	TRBJ2-2	CASGWTEGRGELFF	TGTGCCAGCGGGTGGACAGAGGGAAGAGGGGAGCTGTTTTTT
TRBV9	.	.	TRBJ2-7	CASSVKGVGYEQYF	TGTGCCAGCAGCGTAAAAGGGGTGGGGTACGAGCAGTACTTC
TRBV6-5	.	.	TRBJ2-5	CASEDLLETQYF	TGTGCCTCTGAGGACTTGTTAGAGACCCAGTACTTC
TRBV19	.	TRBD1	TRBJ1-1	CASRDRGITEAFF	TGTGCCAGTCGAGACAGGGGGATCACTGAAGCTTTCTTT
TRBV6-5	.	TRBD2	TRBJ2-3	CASTLHGGVTDTQYF	TGTGCCAGCACCCTTCACGGGGGGGTCACAGATACGCAGTATTTT
TRBV12-5	.	TRBD1	TRBJ1-2	CASGLVRGTGGADGYTF	TGTGCTAGTGGTTTGGTAAGAGGGACAGGGGGCGCGGATGGCTACACCTTC
TRBV4-3	.	.	TRBJ1-1	CASSQDGRKNTEAFF	TGCGCCAGCAGCCAAGATGGCAGGAAGAACACTGAAGCTTTCTTT
TRBV5-1	once	TRBD1	TRBJ1-1	CASSFPLQGSTEAFF	TGCGCCAGCAGCTTTCCTCTACAGGGGAGCACTGAAGCTTTCTTT
TRBV28	.	TRBD1	TRBJ1-6	CASRLYRVTGGDSPLHF	TGTGCCAGCAGACTTTATAGGGTAACAGGGGGCGATTCACCCCTCCACTTT
TRBV29-1	.	.	TRBJ1-2	CSVESRAGYTF	TGCAGCGTTGAATCGAGGGCTGGCTACACCTTC
TRBV9	.	.	TRBJ1-6	CASSVAGMGNSPLHF	TGTGCCAGCAGCGTAGCAGGGATGGGTAATTCACCCCTCCACTTT
TRBV10-3	.	TRBD1	TRBJ1-1	CASQTGGNTEAFF	TGTGCCAGCCAGACAGGGGGTAACACTGAAGCTTTCTTT
TRBV15	.	TRBD1	TRBJ1-5	CATSRETGGAGNQPQHF	TGTGCCACCAGCAGAGAAACAGGGGGCGCGGGCAATCAGCCCCAGCATTTT
TRBV19	.	.	TRBJ2-7	CASSYVRGYEQYF	TGTGCCAGTAGTTACGTCAGAGGATACGAGCAGTACTTC
TRBV7-6	.	TRBD1	TRBJ2-5	CASSLPHWTGGETQYF	TGTGCCAGCAGCTTACCTCATTGGACAGGGGGCGAGACCCAGTACTTC
TRBV7-3	.	TRBD1	TRBJ2-6	CASSPNWQGASGANVLTF	TGTGCCAGCAGCCCGAATTGGCAGGGGGCTTCTGGGGCCAACGTCCTGACTTTC
TRBV5-1	few	TRBD1	TRBJ2-7	CASSSRDSATPYEQYF	TGCGCCAGCAGCTCCCGGGACAGTGCAACTCCCTACGAGCAGTACTTC
TRBV29-1	.	TRBD1	TRBJ1-1	CSVSSGGNTEAFF	TGCAGCGTTTCCTCAGGGGGGAACACTGAAGCTTTCTTT
TRBV4-3	.	TRBD1	TRBJ2-7	CASSHRQGVSYEQYF	TGCGCCAGCAGCCATAGACAGGGGGTAAGCTACGAGCAGTACTTC
TRBV27	.	.	TRBJ1-4	CASSPIVGYSYEKLFF	TGTGCCAGCAGTCCTATCGTCGGTTATTCTTATGAAAAACTGTTTTTT
TRBV7-8	once	TRBD1	TRBJ1-4	CASSRWTGDNEKLFF	TGTGCCAGCAGCAGATGGACAGGTGATAATGAAAAACTGTTTTTT
TRBV6-5	.	TRBD1	TRBJ2-7	CASSLLDRAAYEQYF	TGTGCCAGCAGTCTGCTTGACAGGGCCGCCTACGAGCAGTACTTC
TRBV9	.	.	TRBJ2-1	CASSVGSGGSYNEQFF	TGTGCCAGCAGCGTAGGGTCTGGCGGCAGCTACAATGAGCAGTTCTTC
TRBV28	.	TRBD1	TRBJ1-2	CASSLPPGQGAGGYTF	TGTGCCAGCAGTTTGCCCCCGGGACAGGGGGCGGGTGGCTACACCTTC
TRBV5-1	.	.	TRBJ1-2	CASSGIYEGTIGYTF	TGCGCCAGCAGCGGAATTTATGAGGGGACTATTGGCTACACCTTC
TRBV30	.	TRBD1	TRBJ2-7	CAWSRTGGFHEQYF	TGTGCCTGGAGCAGGACAGGGGGGTTCCACGAGCAGTACTTC
TRBV29-1	.	.	TRBJ1-2	CSVEGGAAVGYTF	TGCAGCGTTGAAGGGGGCGCGGCCGTAGGCTACACCTTC
TRBV27	.	TRBD1	TRBJ1-2	CASRRQGGYGYTF	TGTGCCAGCCGCAGACAGGGTGGGTATGGCTACACCTTC
TRBV6-6	once	.	TRBJ1-1	CASSYGRGAAFF	TGTGCCAGCAGTTACGGCAGGGGCGCGGCTTTCTTT